Presented here are 27 T cell receptor beta chains from one specimen sequenced in a study of graft-versus-host responses after intestinal transplantation. These receptors' targets are unknown. This table comes from immunoSEQ multiplex PCR, and its TCRdb copy is limited to in-frame clones, with some not included. This sample has approximately 97,000 clones; just under 95% occur once, and the top ten carry over 0.055%. Sequenced material: unstimulated CD8+ T cells sorted from spleen or lymph node cells, taken before transplant. The source of these receptors is a human donor who was the organ donor for an intestinal transplant.

The genes are TRBV7-9 and TRBJ1-2; tentative D call: TRBD1 (5 bases). Germline CDR1 and CDR2: SEHNR and FQNEAQ (reference sequence). This CDR3 contains 13 residues. With 5 bases removed from V and 2 bases from J, the gap between germline ends came to 9 bases. CDR3 sequence: CASSPDTNYGYTF. The CDR3 DNA reads as TGTGCCAGCAGCCCGGACACAAACTATGGCTACACCTTC. The full variable domain, rest sourced from reference TRBV7-9 and TRBJ1-2, is DTGVSQNPRHKITKRGQNVTFRCDPISEHNRLYWYRQTLGQGPEFLTYFQNEAQLEKSRLLSDRFSAERPKGSFSTLEIQRTEQGDSAMYLCASSPDTNYGYTFGSGTRLTVV.

This chain links TRBV5-1 with TRBJ2-7; 8 bases agree with TRBD1. V was clipped by 0 bases and J by 3 bases; unmatched bases: 2. CDR1 and CDR2 (germline): SGHRS, YFSETQ. The CDR3 runs 14 residues. CDR3 bases: TGCGCCAGCAGCTTGGTACAGGGGGACTACGAGCAGTACTTC. This codes for CASSLVQGDYEQYF.

The CDR3 DNA is TGTGCCAGCAGCTTAGGGAGTTATGGGTATGGCTACACCTTC. As protein: CASSLGSYGYGYTF. The chain has TRBV11-3 and TRBJ1-2; D not resolved. In germline, CDR1 is SGHNT, CDR2 YENEEA. V lost 1 base and J 5 bases, leaving 11 bases between the germline ends. The CDR3 covers 14 residues.

The V call is TRBV27, the J call TRBJ2-1, with 11 bases fitting TRBD1. CDR3 size: 15 residues. Per the germline V gene, CDR1 is MNHEY and CDR2 is SMNVEV (reference sequence). Trimming cost V 5 bases and J 6 bases; bases outside gene matches: 6. Written as DNA, the CDR3 is TGTGCCAGCAGTCCCTCCGGGACAGGGGGCAATGAGCAGTTCTTC. The encoded protein is CASSPSGTGGNEQFF.

The chain is built from TRBV27 and TRBJ1-4; possibly TRBD1 for D (5 bases). Looked up from germline, CDR1 is MNHEY and CDR2 is SMNVEV (reference sequence). This CDR3 contains 11 residues. V was clipped by 8 bases and J by 11 bases, with 12 bases between them. The CDR3 DNA reads TGTGCCAGCGGGGCGATGGGGAAACTGTTTTTT. Translating it yields CASGAMGKLFF.

This sequence joins TRBV9 and TRBJ2-7; D is perhaps TRBD2 (7 bases). Germline CDR1 SGDLS, CDR2 YYNGEE. The CDR3 is 15 residues long. Trimming stripped 4 bases from V and 3 bases from J, with 17 bases between. DNA of the CDR3: TGTGCCAGCAGCACCTCCGGGGGGCTCAGCTACGAGCAGTACTTC. Translated: CASSTSGGLSYEQYF.

The J gene is TRBJ1-1, the V gene TRBV5-1; TRBD1 aligns across 8 bases. CDR1 SGHRS and CDR2 YFSETQ come from the germline V gene. V shed 7 bases and J 10 bases; nucleotides not matched to a gene: 21. This CDR3 is 16 amino acids long. DNA of the CDR3: TGCGCCAGCCATAAATTACACCAGGGGGCGATAGGCGGAGCTTTCTTT. The encoded protein is CASHKLHQGAIGGAFF. Variable domain in full (rest from reference TRBV5-1 and TRBJ1-1): KAGVTQTPRYLIKTRGQQVTLSCSPISGHRSVSWYQQTPGQGLQFLFEYFSETQRNKGNFPGRFSGRQFSNSRSEMNVSTLELGDSALYLCASHKLHQGAIGGAFFGQGTRLTVV.

The rearrangement links TRBV4-2 to TRBJ2-7, with 10 nucleotides matching TRBD2. The CDR3 length is 16 residues. V shed 0 bases, J shed 1 base, and the junction held 3 bases outside the gene matches. Germline V gives CDR1 LGHNA, CDR2 YNFKEQ. This CDR3 is CASSQEGSGGSYEQYF. The CDR3 DNA is TGTGCCAGCAGCCAAGAGGGTAGCGGGGGGTCCTACGAGCAGTACTTC.

The rearrangement links TRBV4-1 to TRBJ1-2; D gene ambiguous. This CDR3 is built from 17 residues. The V end was cut by 2 bases, the J end by 1 base, with 17 bases between. CDR1 is MGHRA and CDR2 is YSYEKL in the germline V gene. The CDR3 region is CASSQFPAGNYNYGYTF. The DNA for the CDR3 is TGCGCCAGCAGCCAATTTCCGGCAGGCAATTATAACTATGGCTACACCTTC.

The chain links TRBV7-6 to TRBJ2-3, with D tentatively TRBD2 (7 bases). Trimming took off 5 bases at V and 4 bases at J, with 13 bases between the two ends. The CDR3 covers 14 residues. In germline, CDR1 is SGHVS, CDR2 FNYEAQ. Written as DNA, the CDR3 is TGTGCCAGCAGCCCCGAAGGGGGGGCAGATACGCAGTATTTT. Translating gives CASSPEGGADTQYF.

The chain carries TRBV19 and TRBJ2-7; 11 nucleotides align to TRBD1. CDR1 is LNHDA, CDR2 SQIVND, per germline (reference sequence). The V segment lost 6 bases and the J segment 2 bases; nucleotides outside the gene matches: 9. The CDR3 consists of 16 residues. DNA of the CDR3: TGTGCCAGTAGCGCCCCCGGGACAGGGGGGGCCTACGAGCAGTACTTC. Residues: CASSAPGTGGAYEQYF. Filled out from reference TRBV19 and TRBJ2-7, the complete variable domain reads DGGITQSPKYLFRKEGQNVTLSCEQNLNHDAMYWYRQDPGQGLRLIYYSQIVNDFQKGDIAEGYSVSREKKESFPLTVTSAQKNPTAFYLCASSAPGTGGAYEQYFGPGTRLTVT.

This clone has only a few counts. DNA of the CDR3: TGCGCCAGCAGCCGTAGACTAGCGGAAAGCTCCTACAATGAGCAGTTCTTC. Its protein product is CASSRRLAESSYNEQFF. This chain joins TRBV5-1 and TRBJ2-1; TRBD2 agrees at 9 bases. Germline V gene sequence: CDR1 SGHRS, CDR2 YFSETQ. The V gene end was trimmed by 4 bases and the J gene end by 0 bases; junction bases not matched to a gene: 8. The CDR3 has 17 amino acids.

The sample holds a few counts of this clone. This chain connects TRBV30 to TRBJ1-4; 7 nucleotides align to TRBD1. With 1 base clipped from V and 3 bases from J, the junction kept 2 bases outside the gene matches. The CDR3 length is 14 residues. Germline V lookup: CDR1 GTSNPN, CDR2 SVGIG (reference sequence). For the CDR3, the DNA is TGTGCCTGGAGTGGACAGGGATCTAATGAAAAACTGTTTTTT. Its translation: CAWSGQGSNEKLFF.

V usage is TRBV5-6 and J usage is TRBJ1-4, with D maybe TRBD1 (6 bases). Trimming took 0 bases from V and 8 from J, leaving 11 bases between them. CDR1 and CDR2 (germline): SGHDT, YYEEEE. CDR3 length: 14 amino acids. Here the CDR3 DNA reads TGTGCCAGCAGCTTGGACCCAGGGGAAGAAAAACTGTTTTTT. It encodes CASSLDPGEEKLFF.

V gene TRBV5-1 combines with J gene TRBJ2-1; 8 bases align to TRBD1. In germline, CDR1 is SGHRS, CDR2 YFSETQ. This CDR3 is 14 amino acids long. V dropped 6 bases and J dropped 6; count of bases not matched to a gene: 8. CDR3 region: CASTLDRGLNEQFF. CDR3 DNA: TGCGCCAGCACCCTCGACAGGGGACTCAATGAGCAGTTCTTC.

The chain couples TRBV7-9 to TRBJ2-3; 14 positions match TRBD2. Germline-derived CDR1 and CDR2 are SEHNR and FQNEAQ (reference sequence). This CDR3 has 16 residues. The J segment lost 4 bases and the V segment lost 5 bases, leaving 5 bases of the junction unmatched. The CDR3 DNA follows: TGTGCCAGCAGCGAGGGGACTAGCGGGGGTGCAGATACGCAGTATTTT. It codes for CASSEGTSGGADTQYF.

The V call is TRBV11-2, the J call TRBJ1-2; 7 bases agree with TRBD1. The length of the CDR3 is 16 residues. CDR1 SGHAT and CDR2 FQNNGV come from the germline V gene. J gave up 6 bases and V 5 bases, and 15 bases lay outside the gene matches. The CDR3 sequence is CASSTPGTVKIDGYTF. The CDR3 DNA is TGTGCCAGCAGCACGCCTGGGACAGTAAAGATAGATGGCTACACCTTC.

This rearrangement joins TRBV7-9 to TRBJ1-1; D remains ambiguous. The CDR3 loop spans 13 amino acids. Germline assignment: CDR1 SEHNR and CDR2 FQNEAQ (reference sequence). V lost 3 bases and J 1 base, leaving 6 bases between the germline ends. The CDR3 protein is CASSFPRNTEAFF. Here the CDR3 DNA reads TGTGCCAGCAGCTTTCCCAGGAACACTGAAGCTTTCTTT.

The V and J genes are TRBV29-1 and TRBJ2-6; D ambiguous. Germline CDR1 reads SQVTM; CDR2 reads ANQGSEA. The CDR3 length is 17 residues. V lost 7 bases and J lost 0, with 19 bases in between. CDR3 residues: CSGPPRHCSSGANVLTF. DNA of the CDR3: TGCAGCGGACCACCCCGACACTGTTCCTCTGGGGCCAACGTCCTGACTTTC. The whole variable domain, filled in from reference TRBV29-1 and TRBJ2-6, reads SAVISQKPSRDICQRGTSLTIQCQVDSQVTMMFWYRQQPGQSLTLIATANQGSEATYESGFVIDKFPISRPNLTFSTLTVSNMSPEDSSIYLCSGPPRHCSSGANVLTFGAGSRLTVL.

The J gene is TRBJ1-2, the V gene TRBV2; no definite D call. Germline V lookup: CDR1 SNHLY, CDR2 FYNNEI. Trimming took off 0 bases at V and 0 bases at J, with 11 bases between the two ends. The CDR3 loop spans 16 amino acids. CDR3 in DNA: TGTGCCAGCAGTGAAGCGCTTACCCCAGCTAACTATGGCTACACCTTC. Protein sequence: CASSEALTPANYGYTF.

The chain joins TRBV28 to TRBJ2-3, with D tentatively TRBD2 (5 bases). This CDR3 has 16 residues. V gave up 3 bases and J gave up 0 bases, with 13 bases separating them. In germline, CDR1 is MDHEN, CDR2 SYDVKM. The CDR3 here is CASSLRAAPSTDTQYF. Written as DNA, the CDR3 is TGTGCCAGCAGTTTGAGAGCGGCACCTAGCACAGATACGCAGTATTTT.

This clone was observed a handful of times. V gene TRBV15 combines with J gene TRBJ1-5; 7 bases agree with TRBD1. Germline V gives CDR1 LNHNV, CDR2 YYDKDF (reference sequence). This CDR3 has 17 amino acids. The trim removed 0 bases at V and 2 bases at J, leaving 7 bases unmatched. The DNA for the CDR3 is TGTGCCACCAGCAGAGATTCGACAGGGAGCGGCAATCAGCCCCAGCATTTT. Translated: CATSRDSTGSGNQPQHF.

This sequence joins TRBV9 and TRBJ1-1; D gene unclear. CDR1 and CDR2 from the germline V gene are SGDLS and YYNGEE. The CDR3 runs 14 residues. V lost 0 bases to trimming and J lost 4 bases, with 10 bases between them. This chain's CDR3 is CASSVAGSGTEAFF. CDR3 DNA sequence: TGTGCCAGCAGCGTAGCTGGAAGCGGCACTGAAGCTTTCTTT.

The chain employs TRBV30 and TRBJ2-5, with TRBD2 matching 12 bases. The CDR3 has 16 residues. Germline CDR1 and CDR2: GTSNPN and SVGIG (reference sequence). V lost 5 bases, J lost 5 bases, and 12 bases stayed unmatched. CDR3 sequence reads: CAWGSGLAGSRETQYF. The CDR3 DNA reads as TGTGCCTGGGGCTCTGGACTAGCGGGGAGCAGGGAGACCCAGTACTTC.

V usage is TRBV5-1 and J usage is TRBJ2-4, with 10 nucleotides matching TRBD2. The CDR3 totals 17 residues. The V segment lost 4 bases and the J segment 0 bases; nucleotides outside the gene matches: 7. Germline V gene lookup returns CDR1 SGHRS and CDR2 YFSETQ. The CDR3 DNA sequence: TGCGCCAGCAGCCACGGACTAGCGGAACTAGCCAAAAACATTCAGTACTTC. Residues: CASSHGLAELAKNIQYF.

This clone was found once. This chain uses TRBV4-1 with TRBJ1-3; TRBD1 is a possible D gene (5 bases). Germline CDR1 and CDR2: MGHRA and YSYEKL. CDR3 length: 22 amino acids. Trimming shortened V by 1 base and J by 4 bases, and 32 bases separated the two germline ends. The CDR3 sequence: CASSQVGSPRIETGRMGNTIYF. CDR3 sequence (DNA): TGCGCCAGCAGCCAAGTTGGGTCACCCCGAATTGAAACAGGAAGGATGGGAAACACCATATATTTT.

The J gene is TRBJ2-1, the V gene TRBV28; no reliable D call. Per germline, CDR1 MDHEN and CDR2 SYDVKM. The ends were cut back, 1 base at V and 7 bases at J, with 14 bases in the middle. This CDR3 comprises 15 residues. The CDR3 coding sequence is TGTGCCAGCAGTTTATACAGTGCCCTGATAAATGAGCAGTTCTTC. Protein sequence: CASSLYSALINEQFF. Full variable domain (remainder filled in from reference TRBV28 and TRBJ2-1): DVKVTQSSRYLVKRTGEKVFLECVQDMDHENMFWYRQDPGLGLRLIYFSYDVKMKEKGDIPEGYSVSREKKERFSLILESASTNQTSMYLCASSLYSALINEQFFGPGTRLTVL.